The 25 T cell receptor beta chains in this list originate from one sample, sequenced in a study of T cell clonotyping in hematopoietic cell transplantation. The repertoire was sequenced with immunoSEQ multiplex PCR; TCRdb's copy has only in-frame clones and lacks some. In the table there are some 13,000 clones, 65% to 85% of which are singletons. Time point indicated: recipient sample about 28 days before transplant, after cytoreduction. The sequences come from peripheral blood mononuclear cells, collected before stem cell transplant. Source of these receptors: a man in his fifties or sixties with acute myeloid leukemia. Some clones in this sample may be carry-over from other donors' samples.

The CDR3 is CATSRDWASGNTIYF. The CDR3 DNA reads TGTGCCACCAGCAGAGATTGGGCCTCTGGAAACACCATATATTTT. The chain uses TRBV15 and TRBJ1-3; D not certain. V shed 0 bases and J shed 0 bases, with 6 bases lying between them. The CDR3 totals 15 residues. Germline V gives CDR1 LNHNV, CDR2 YYDKDF (reference sequence).

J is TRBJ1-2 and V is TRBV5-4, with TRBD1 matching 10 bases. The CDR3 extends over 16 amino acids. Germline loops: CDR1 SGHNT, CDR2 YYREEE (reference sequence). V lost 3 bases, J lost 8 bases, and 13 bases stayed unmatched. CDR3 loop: CASSSNNPGTGVGYTF. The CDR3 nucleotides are TGTGCCAGCAGCTCAAACAACCCCGGGACAGGGGTAGGCTACACCTTC.

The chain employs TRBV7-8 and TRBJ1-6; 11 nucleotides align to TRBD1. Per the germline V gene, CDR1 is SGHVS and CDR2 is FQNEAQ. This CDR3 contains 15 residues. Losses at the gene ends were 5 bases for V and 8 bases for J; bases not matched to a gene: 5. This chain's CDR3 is CASSRAGQGDSPLHF. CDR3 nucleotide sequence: TGTGCCAGCAGCCGTGCGGGACAGGGGGATTCACCCCTCCACTTT.

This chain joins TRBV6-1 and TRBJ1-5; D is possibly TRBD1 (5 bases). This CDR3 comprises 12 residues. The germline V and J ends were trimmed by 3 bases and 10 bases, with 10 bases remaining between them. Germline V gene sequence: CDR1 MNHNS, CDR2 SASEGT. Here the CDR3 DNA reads TGTGCCAGCAGTGAGGGACCGTTCCCCCAGCATTTT. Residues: CASSEGPFPQHF.

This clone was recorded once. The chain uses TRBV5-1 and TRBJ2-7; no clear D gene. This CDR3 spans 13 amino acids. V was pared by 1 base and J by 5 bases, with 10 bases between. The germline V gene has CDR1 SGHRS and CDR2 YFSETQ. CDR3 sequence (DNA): TGCGCCAGCAGCTTGAACAGTAACAACGAGCAGTACTTC. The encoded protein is CASSLNSNNEQYF.

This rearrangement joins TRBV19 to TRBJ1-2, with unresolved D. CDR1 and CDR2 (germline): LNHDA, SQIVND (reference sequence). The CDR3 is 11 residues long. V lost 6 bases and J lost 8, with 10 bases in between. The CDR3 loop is CASRLGGGYTF. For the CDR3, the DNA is TGTGCCAGTAGACTTGGCGGGGGCTACACCTTC. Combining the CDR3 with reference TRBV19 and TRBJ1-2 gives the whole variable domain DGGITQSPKYLFRKEGQNVTLSCEQNLNHDAMYWYRQDPGQGLRLIYYSQIVNDFQKGDIAEGYSVSREKKESFPLTVTSAQKNPTAFYLCASRLGGGYTFGSGTRLTVV.

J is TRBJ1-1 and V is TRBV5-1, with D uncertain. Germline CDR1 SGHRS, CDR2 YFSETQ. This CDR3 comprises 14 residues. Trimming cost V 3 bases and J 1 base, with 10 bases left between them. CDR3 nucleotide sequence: TGCGCCAGCAGCTCCGGATTTGGGAACACTGAAGCTTTCTTT. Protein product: CASSSGFGNTEAFF. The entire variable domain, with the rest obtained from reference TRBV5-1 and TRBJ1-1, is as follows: KAGVTQTPRYLIKTRGQQVTLSCSPISGHRSVSWYQQTPGQGLQFLFEYFSETQRNKGNFPGRFSGRQFSNSRSEMNVSTLELGDSALYLCASSSGFGNTEAFFGQGTRLTVV.

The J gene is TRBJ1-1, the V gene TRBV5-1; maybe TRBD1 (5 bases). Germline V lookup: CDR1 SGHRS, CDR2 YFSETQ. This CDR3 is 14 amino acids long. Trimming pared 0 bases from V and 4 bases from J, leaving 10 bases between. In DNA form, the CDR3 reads TGCGCCAGCAGCTTGGATCTGGGGGTCACTGAAGCTTTCTTT. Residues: CASSLDLGVTEAFF.

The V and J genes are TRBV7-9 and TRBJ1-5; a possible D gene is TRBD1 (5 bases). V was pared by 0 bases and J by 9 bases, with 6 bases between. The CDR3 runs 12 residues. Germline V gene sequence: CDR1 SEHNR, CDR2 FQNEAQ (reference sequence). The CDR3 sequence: CASSLAGTPQHF. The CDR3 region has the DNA TGTGCCAGCAGCTTAGCGGGGACGCCCCAGCATTTT.

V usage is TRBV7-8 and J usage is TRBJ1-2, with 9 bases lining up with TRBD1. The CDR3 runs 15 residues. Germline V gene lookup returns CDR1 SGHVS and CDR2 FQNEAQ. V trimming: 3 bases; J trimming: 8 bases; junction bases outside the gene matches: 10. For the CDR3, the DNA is TGTGCCAGCAGCTTTACAGGGGGCTGGTCGGGAGGCTACACCTTC. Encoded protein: CASSFTGGWSGGYTF.

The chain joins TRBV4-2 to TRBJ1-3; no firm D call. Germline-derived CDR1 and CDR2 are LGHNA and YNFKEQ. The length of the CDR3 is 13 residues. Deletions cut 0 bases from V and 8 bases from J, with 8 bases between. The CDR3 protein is CASSQETADTIYF. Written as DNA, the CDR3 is TGTGCCAGCAGCCAAGAAACAGCTGACACCATATATTTT.

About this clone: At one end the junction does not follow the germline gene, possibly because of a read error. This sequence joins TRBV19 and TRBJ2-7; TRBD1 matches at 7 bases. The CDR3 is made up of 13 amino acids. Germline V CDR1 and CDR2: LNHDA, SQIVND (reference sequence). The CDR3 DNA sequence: TGTGCCAGTAGTTTAGACAGGGATTACGAGCAGTACTTC. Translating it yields CASSLDRDYEQYF.

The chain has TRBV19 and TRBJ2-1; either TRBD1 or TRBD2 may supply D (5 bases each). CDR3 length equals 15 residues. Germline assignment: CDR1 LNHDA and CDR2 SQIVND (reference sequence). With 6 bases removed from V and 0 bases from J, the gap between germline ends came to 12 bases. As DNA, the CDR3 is TGTGCCAGTAGACAGGACTCGAGCTCCTACAATGAGCAGTTCTTC. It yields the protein CASRQDSSSYNEQFF.

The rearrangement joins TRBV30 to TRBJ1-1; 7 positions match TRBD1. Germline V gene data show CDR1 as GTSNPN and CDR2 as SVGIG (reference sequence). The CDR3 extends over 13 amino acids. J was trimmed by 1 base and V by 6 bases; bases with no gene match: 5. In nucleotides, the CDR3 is TGTGCCTGTATTCACAGGGGGAACACTGAAGCTTTCTTT. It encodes CACIHRGNTEAFF.

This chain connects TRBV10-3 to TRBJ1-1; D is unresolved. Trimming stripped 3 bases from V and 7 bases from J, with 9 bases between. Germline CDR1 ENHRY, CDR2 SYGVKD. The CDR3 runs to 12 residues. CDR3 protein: CAISDEGFEAFF. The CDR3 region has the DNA TGTGCCATCAGTGATGAAGGGTTTGAAGCTTTCTTT.

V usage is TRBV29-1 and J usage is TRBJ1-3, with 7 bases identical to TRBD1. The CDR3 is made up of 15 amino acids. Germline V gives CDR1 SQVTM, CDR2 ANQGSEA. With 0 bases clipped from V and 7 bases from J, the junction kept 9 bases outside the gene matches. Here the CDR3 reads CSVEDPQGLENTIYF. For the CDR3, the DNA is TGCAGCGTTGAAGATCCACAGGGGTTGGAGAACACCATATATTTT.

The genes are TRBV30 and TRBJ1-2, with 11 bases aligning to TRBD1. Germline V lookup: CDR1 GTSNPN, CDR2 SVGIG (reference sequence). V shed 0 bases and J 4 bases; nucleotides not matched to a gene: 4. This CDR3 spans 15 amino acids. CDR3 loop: CAWSVGQGAVYGYTF. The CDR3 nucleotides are TGTGCCTGGAGTGTAGGACAGGGGGCGGTCTATGGCTACACCTTC.

The CDR3: CASLNHDVPEAFF. The CDR3 region has the DNA TGTGCCAGCCTAAATCATGATGTCCCTGAAGCTTTCTTT. This rearrangement joins TRBV19 to TRBJ1-1; D gene unclear. The germline V gene has CDR1 LNHDA and CDR2 SQIVND (reference sequence). The CDR3 consists of 13 residues. V lost 9 bases to trimming and J lost 6 bases, with 17 bases between them.

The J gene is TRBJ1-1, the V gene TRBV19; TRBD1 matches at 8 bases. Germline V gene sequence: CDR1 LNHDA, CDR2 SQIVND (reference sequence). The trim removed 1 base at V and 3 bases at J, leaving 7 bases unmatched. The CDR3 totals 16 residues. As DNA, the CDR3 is TGTGCCAGTAGTATAGTCCGCAGGGGGCGGGACACTGAAGCTTTCTTT. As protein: CASSIVRRGRDTEAFF.

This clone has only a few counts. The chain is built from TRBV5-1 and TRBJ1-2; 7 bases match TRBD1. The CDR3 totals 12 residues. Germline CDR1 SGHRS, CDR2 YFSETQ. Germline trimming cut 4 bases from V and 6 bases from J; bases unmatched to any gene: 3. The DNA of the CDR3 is TGCGCCAGCAGCGTACAGGGGCATGGCTACACCTTC. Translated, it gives CASSVQGHGYTF.

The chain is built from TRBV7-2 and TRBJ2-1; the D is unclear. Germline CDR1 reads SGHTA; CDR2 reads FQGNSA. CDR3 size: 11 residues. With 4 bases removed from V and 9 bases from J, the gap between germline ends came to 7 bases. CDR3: CASSSIREQFF. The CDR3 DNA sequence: TGTGCCAGCAGCTCAATTCGTGAGCAGTTCTTC. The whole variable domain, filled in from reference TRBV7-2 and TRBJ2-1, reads GAGVSQSPSNKVTEKGKDVELRCDPISGHTALYWYRQSLGQGLEFLIYFQGNSAPDKSGLPSDRFSAERTGGSVSTLTIQRTQQEDSAVYLCASSSIREQFFGPGTRLTVL.

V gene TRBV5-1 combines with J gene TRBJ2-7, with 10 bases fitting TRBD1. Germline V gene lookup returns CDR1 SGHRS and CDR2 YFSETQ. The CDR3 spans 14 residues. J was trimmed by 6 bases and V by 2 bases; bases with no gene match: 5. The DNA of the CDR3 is TGCGCCAGCAGCTTTGGGACAGGGGAGGCCGAGCAGTACTTC. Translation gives CASSFGTGEAEQYF.

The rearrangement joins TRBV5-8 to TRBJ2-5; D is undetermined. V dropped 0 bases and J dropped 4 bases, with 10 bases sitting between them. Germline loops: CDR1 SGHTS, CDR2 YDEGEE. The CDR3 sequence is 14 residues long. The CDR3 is CASSLVFARETQYF. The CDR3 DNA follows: TGTGCCAGCAGCTTGGTATTTGCTCGAGAGACCCAGTACTTC.

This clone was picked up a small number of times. CDR3 protein: CASSIPENTEAFF. DNA of the CDR3: TGTGCCAGTAGTATTCCGGAGAACACTGAAGCTTTCTTT. This chain joins TRBV19 and TRBJ1-1; D unclear. V was cut by 3 bases and J by 1 base, with 6 bases left in between. The CDR3 is 13 residues long. The germline V gene encodes CDR1 LNHDA and CDR2 SQIVND (reference sequence).

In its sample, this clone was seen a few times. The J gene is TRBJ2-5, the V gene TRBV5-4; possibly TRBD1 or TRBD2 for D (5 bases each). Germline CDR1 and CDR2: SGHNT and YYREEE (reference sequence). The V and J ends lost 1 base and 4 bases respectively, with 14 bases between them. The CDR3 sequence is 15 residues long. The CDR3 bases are TGTGCCAGCAGCTTGACCGGGACGCCGGGAGAGACCCAGTACTTC. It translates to CASSLTGTPGETQYF.